This T cell receptor (beta chain) was profiled in a study of human T cells and chemical hapten exposure. Study-wide results and caveats: Against controls, expanded TCRs gave rise to significantly more large CDR3 similarity clusters.

TCRdb reprocessed the RACE reads with MiXCR, giving one entry per CDR3 protein. The sample has 75,000 to 100,000 distinct CDR3 sequences, around an eighth seen once. Germline V gene data show CDR1 as LGHNA and CDR2 as YSLEER. V lost 3 bases to trimming and J lost 0 bases; unmatched junction nucleotides: 4. There are 15 residues in the CDR3. Time point specified: patch test 1, 2 weeks after DPC sensitization. The treatment: therapeutic diphenylcyclopropenone sensitization with weekly scalp DPC. Whole blood, unfractionated, served as the material for total RNA extraction. As for this clonotype: What it binds is unknown.

The J gene is TRBJ2-7, the V gene TRBV4-3; 8 nucleotides agree with TRBD2. The specimen was whole blood, collected in connection with sensitization to the hapten diphenylcyclopropenone (DPC). This receptor was taken from a woman between 40 and 55 years old with alopecia areata. Some clones in this sample may be carry-over from other donors' samples. The DNA for the CDR3 is TGCGCCAGCAGCCAGATAGCGGGGAGCTCCTACGAGCAGTACTTC. Translated: CASSQIAGSSYEQYF.